This T cell receptor beta chain stems from a study of T cells in Graves' hyperthyroidism and ophthalmopathy. On the study more broadly: Once the initial diagnosis was made, peripheral blood was obtained before any treatment. Study observations and caveats: Within blood appeared most thyroid clonotypes that had expanded above 0.001.

At least ten counts were recorded for this clonotype. Its antigen is unknown. This CDR3 spans 12 amino acids. The V and J ends lost 0 bases and 5 bases respectively, with 4 bases between them. Germline-derived CDR1 and CDR2 are KGHSH and LQKENI. Researchers amplified the TCR beta CDR3 regions from RNA transcripts. HTBI primers were used for first-round RT-PCR of the TCR CDR3. From the multiplex PCR reads, TCRdb called clonotypes with MiXCR, one entry per CDR3 protein. The sample contains 400,000 or so distinct CDR3 sequences, over 12% of which appear only once. The chain joins TRBV18 to TRBJ1-2; no firm D call. This TCR came from a man aged 45 to 65 with Graves' ophthalmopathy. The sequencing input was blood. The CDR3 DNA reads as TGTGCCAGCTCACCACCGAATTATGGCTACACCTTC. Translation gives CASSPPNYGYTF.